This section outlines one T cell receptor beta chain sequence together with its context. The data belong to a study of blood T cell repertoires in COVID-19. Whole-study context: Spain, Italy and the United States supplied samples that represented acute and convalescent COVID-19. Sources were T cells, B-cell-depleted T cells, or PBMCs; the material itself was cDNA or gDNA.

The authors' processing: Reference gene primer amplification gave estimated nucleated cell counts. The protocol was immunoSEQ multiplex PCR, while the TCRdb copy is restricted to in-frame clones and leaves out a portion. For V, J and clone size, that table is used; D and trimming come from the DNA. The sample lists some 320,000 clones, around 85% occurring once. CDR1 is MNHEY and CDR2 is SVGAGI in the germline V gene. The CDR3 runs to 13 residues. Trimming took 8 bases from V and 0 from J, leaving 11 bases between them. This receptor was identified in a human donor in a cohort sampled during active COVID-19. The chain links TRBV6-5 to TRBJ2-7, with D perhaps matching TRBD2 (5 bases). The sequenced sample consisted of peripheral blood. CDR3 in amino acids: CASGLLSSYEQYF. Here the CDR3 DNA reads TGTGCCAGCGGACTCTTGAGCTCCTACGAGCAGTACTTC.